The next 6 T cell receptor beta chains were all read from a single sample in a study of T-cell memory formation after mild COVID-19 (dated by TCRdb to the early 2020s). Library generation was performed with 5' RACE. The data were produced on an Illumina NovaSeq 6000. Using fastp trimming at Q25 and MiXCR clonotype assembly, TCRdb reanalyzed the public sequencing data and kept in-frame beta chains. Rows are unified per CDR3 protein, each entry keeping the most common DNA and genes. This sample is represented by hundreds of thousands of distinct CDR3 sequences; 20% to 25% of them were singletons. The top ten hold around 7.7% of the sample. Sequencing was carried out using PBMCs or a T cell subset sorted from them (not recorded which). All receptors derive from an adult woman who had mild COVID-19 (a few samples of this study predate the infection). The sample titles of this study are shuffled in the database, so cell type and time point are left out; the donor was told from shared clones.

This rearrangement joins TRBV20-1 to TRBJ2-5, with D hard to call. Germline CDR1 DFQATT, CDR2 SNEGSKA (reference sequence). Trimming shortened V by 1 base and J by 4 bases, and 7 bases separated the two germline ends. The CDR3 length is 12 residues. CDR3 DNA: TGCAGTGCTAGAGTGGCCGGAGAGACCCAGTACTTC. Protein product: CSARVAGETQYF.

This rearrangement joins TRBV15 to TRBJ2-7; a possible D gene is TRBD1 (6 bases). The germline V and J ends were trimmed by 2 bases and 2 bases, with 16 bases remaining between them. Germline lookup yields CDR1 LNHNV and CDR2 YYDKDF (reference sequence). The length of the CDR3 is 16 residues. CDR3 in DNA: TGTGCCACCAGCAGACGTCGGACAGAGATGACCTACGAGCAGTACTTC. Translation gives CATSRRRTEMTYEQYF.

This clonotype has a handful of counts. V usage is TRBV20-1 and J usage is TRBJ1-2; a weak D match, TRBD1 (6 bases). The CDR3 consists of 16 residues. V lost 6 bases and J lost 2, with 22 bases in between. In germline, CDR1 is DFQATT, CDR2 SNEGSKA (reference sequence). CDR3 in DNA: TGCAGTGCAGAACAGTGGAAGCTGGGGGGCAACTATGGCTACACCTTC. Its protein is CSAEQWKLGGNYGYTF.

This clonotype has just a few counts. V and J are TRBV30 and TRBJ1-2; D uncertain. The CDR3 covers 16 residues. Germline values: CDR1 GTSNPN, CDR2 SVGIG (reference sequence). V lost 2 bases and J lost 3, with 19 bases in between. CDR3 sequence: CAWSPKTPLRHYGYTF. The CDR3 DNA reads as TGTGCCTGGAGTCCGAAAACCCCACTTAGGCACTATGGCTACACCTTC.

The chain joins TRBV5-1 to TRBJ1-2; no reliable D call. This CDR3 contains 15 residues. The V gene lost 0 bases and the J gene lost 4 bases, with 13 bases spanning the gap. The germline V gene has CDR1 SGHRS and CDR2 YFSETQ. In DNA, the CDR3 is TGCGCCAGCAGCTTGGATCTAGGCTGGGGCTATGGCTACACCTTC. Amino acid sequence: CASSLDLGWGYGYTF. The full variable domain, completed using reference TRBV5-1 and TRBJ1-2, is KAGVTQTPRYLIKTRGQQVTLSCSPISGHRSVSWYQQTPGQGLQFLFEYFSETQRNKGNFPGRFSGRQFSNSRSEMNVSTLELGDSALYLCASSLDLGWGYGYTFGSGTRLTVV.

This clonotype was seen only a few times. The chain carries TRBV12-3 or TRBV12-4 and TRBJ1-1; 9 bases agree with TRBD1. CDR3 length equals 17 residues. J was trimmed by 6 bases and V by 2 bases; bases with no gene match: 13. The CDR3 DNA is TGTGCCAGCAGTTTACACGGGACAGGGCTTCTTATGGCTGAAGCTTTCTTT. Its translation is CASSLHGTGLLMAEAFF.